These 21 T cell receptor beta chains originate from one sample sequenced in a study of blood T cell repertoires in COVID-19. Using immunoSEQ multiplex PCR, the repertoire was profiled, and TCRdb retains in-frame clones only, with some absent. This sample has a few hundred thousand clones, with around 90% found just once. The sample comprised peripheral blood. These receptors were collected from a man between 60 and 75 years old who had recovered from COVID-19.

The rearrangement uses TRBV12-3 or TRBV12-4 and TRBJ1-5; D not resolved. Trimming stripped 6 bases from V and 3 bases from J, with 9 bases between. The CDR3 has 13 amino acids. The CDR3 DNA follows: TGTGCCAGCAGCGGGAATACCAATCAGCCCCAGCATTTT. As protein: CASSGNTNQPQHF.

This clone was counted only a few times. The chain uses TRBV4-2 and TRBJ2-2; TRBD1 aligns across 8 bases. From germline, CDR1 is LGHNA and CDR2 YNFKEQ. The junction had 9 bases not matched to a gene; V was cut back by 8 bases and J by 1 base. The CDR3 runs to 16 residues. CDR3 nucleotides: TGTGCCAGCCGTTATTCCGGGACAGGGAACACCGGGGAGCTGTTTTTT. It translates to CASRYSGTGNTGELFF.

The rearrangement links TRBV11-2 to TRBJ2-2, with 11 bases matching TRBD2. Germline V gene data show CDR1 as SGHAT and CDR2 as FQNNGV. V dropped 5 bases and J dropped 5; count of bases not matched to a gene: 10. The CDR3 length is 17 residues. The CDR3: CASSKFLAGGRTGELFF. In DNA, the CDR3 is TGTGCCAGCAGCAAATTCCTAGCGGGGGGCCGGACCGGGGAGCTGTTTTTT.

V usage is TRBV27 and J usage is TRBJ2-1; 9 bases agree with TRBD2. V lost 5 bases, J lost 16 bases, and 15 bases stayed unmatched. This CDR3 has 14 residues. Looked up from germline, CDR1 is MNHEY and CDR2 is SMNVEV (reference sequence). Here the CDR3 DNA reads TGTGCCAGCAGTCCGCTAAGCGGGGGGCCTCGTCGATTCTTC. The encoded protein is CASSPLSGGPRRFF.

The V call is TRBV7-2, the J call TRBJ2-3, with 11 bases matching TRBD2. Trimming removed 4 bases from V and 4 bases from J; junction bases left unmatched: 4. Per the germline V gene, CDR1 is SGHTA and CDR2 is FQGNSA. The CDR3 length is 15 residues. DNA for the CDR3: TGTGCCAGCAGCTATAGCGGGGGGGCTGCAGATACGCAGTATTTT. Translation gives CASSYSGGAADTQYF.

The chain joins TRBV5-1 to TRBJ2-3, with a tentative D call TRBD1 (6 bases). Trimming took off 0 bases at V and 2 bases at J, with 10 bases between the two ends. Germline lookup yields CDR1 SGHRS and CDR2 YFSETQ. CDR3 size: 15 residues. The CDR3 bases are TGCGCCAGCAGCTTGGTCAGGGGTGTCACAGATACGCAGTATTTT. Encoded protein: CASSLVRGVTDTQYF.

CDR3 in DNA: TGCGCCAGCAGCTTGAACAGGGGAACTAATGAAAAACTGTTTTTT. This sequence encodes CASSLNRGTNEKLFF. The V gene is TRBV5-1, the J gene TRBJ1-4; TRBD1 aligns across 7 bases. V shed 1 base, J shed 1 base, and the junction held 1 base outside the gene matches. CDR1 and CDR2 from the germline V gene are SGHRS and YFSETQ. CDR3 length: 15 residues.

V usage is TRBV6-5 and J usage is TRBJ1-2; 8 bases match TRBD1. Looked up from germline, CDR1 is MNHEY and CDR2 is SVGAGI. The CDR3 consists of 13 residues. V trimming: 8 bases; J trimming: 8 bases; junction bases outside the gene matches: 10. The DNA of the CDR3 is TGTGCCAGCGGACTGAGGACAGGGACCGGCTACACCTTC. Translated, it gives CASGLRTGTGYTF.

Only one count was recorded for this clone. This chain connects TRBV4-2 to TRBJ2-3; D uncertain. The CDR3 is 16 amino acids. Germline loops: CDR1 LGHNA, CDR2 YNFKEQ. V was cut by 0 bases and J by 2 bases, with 12 bases left in between. The CDR3 nucleotides read TGTGCCAGCAGCCAAGATCATCGTGCGGCCACAGATACGCAGTATTTT. Protein: CASSQDHRAATDTQYF.

V usage is TRBV18 and J usage is TRBJ1-2, with a possible D match to TRBD1 (5 bases). Germline assignment: CDR1 KGHSH and CDR2 LQKENI. Trimming cost V 5 bases and J 3 bases, with 16 bases left between them. This CDR3 spans 15 amino acids. The CDR3 sequence: CASSATTGEHYGYTF. The CDR3, as DNA: TGTGCCAGCTCAGCAACTACGGGGGAGCACTATGGCTACACCTTC.

This clone was counted a single time. The chain recombines TRBV7-2 with TRBJ2-1, with TRBD2 as a possible D gene (5 bases). CDR1 is SGHTA, CDR2 FQGNSA, per germline. The CDR3 sequence is 12 residues long. V was cut by 4 bases and J by 7 bases, with 8 bases left in between. CDR3 loop: CASSSLVNEQFF. The CDR3 DNA reads as TGTGCCAGCAGCTCACTAGTTAATGAGCAGTTCTTC.

This CDR3 reads CSATEYRTSGGQETQYF. In DNA form, the CDR3 reads TGCAGTGCTACTGAGTATCGGACTAGCGGGGGCCAAGAGACCCAGTACTTC. This chain connects TRBV20-1 to TRBJ2-5; 13 bases fit TRBD2. Germline assignment: CDR1 DFQATT and CDR2 SNEGSKA (reference sequence). This CDR3 region has 17 residues. V lost 4 bases to trimming and J lost 1 base; unmatched junction nucleotides: 9.

The chain uses TRBV5-1 and TRBJ1-3; tentative D call: TRBD1 (5 bases). V was shortened by 2 bases and J by 0 bases, with 12 bases between the two germline ends. Germline V gene lookup returns CDR1 SGHRS and CDR2 YFSETQ. This CDR3 spans 16 amino acids. In DNA form, the CDR3 reads TGCGCCAGCAGCTTTCCTACAGGCGACTCTGGAAACACCATATATTTT. Translated, it gives CASSFPTGDSGNTIYF.

The CDR3 loop is CASSPGTANTEAFF. In nucleotides, the CDR3 is TGTGCCAGCTCACCCGGGACAGCGAACACTGAAGCTTTCTTT. V and J are TRBV18 and TRBJ1-1; 7 nucleotides agree with TRBD1. With V trimmed by 3 bases and J by 1 base, 2 bases remained unmatched. Germline V CDR1 and CDR2: KGHSH, LQKENI. This CDR3 has 14 residues.

This chain uses TRBV6-8 with TRBJ1-5; no clear D gene. Germline V gene data show CDR1 as MNHGY and CDR2 as SAAAGT. CDR3 size: 15 residues. V lost 0 bases and J 7 bases, leaving 13 bases between the germline ends. The CDR3 DNA follows: TGTGCCAGCAGTTACTCGAGAGCCCCACGACAGCCCCAGCATTTT. It specifies CASSYSRAPRQPQHF.

This rearrangement joins TRBV3-1 (or the pseudogene TRBV3-2) to TRBJ2-6; TRBD1 might be the D (5 bases). This CDR3 is 18 amino acids long. V was pared by 0 bases and J by 0 bases, with 12 bases between. CDR1 is LGHDT and CDR2 is YNNKEL in the germline V gene (reference sequence). DNA of the CDR3: TGTGCCAGCAGCCAAGATGGGCAGGGAAGCTCTGGGGCCAACGTCCTGACTTTC. Protein product: CASSQDGQGSSGANVLTF.

CDR3 nucleotides: TGTGCCAGCAGCCAAAACAGGGGAGCTGGGGCCAACGTCCTGACTTTC. It yields the protein CASSQNRGAGANVLTF. The chain links TRBV7-3 to TRBJ2-6; 7 positions agree with TRBD1. The ends lost 5 bases at V and 2 bases at J; junction bases unmatched: 6. The germline V gene encodes CDR1 SGHTA and CDR2 FQGTGA. The CDR3 loop spans 16 amino acids.

The chain has TRBV7-3 and TRBJ1-5; TRBD1 is a possible D gene (6 bases). The CDR3 runs to 19 residues. The germline gives CDR1 SGHTA, CDR2 FQGTGA. Trimming stripped 5 bases from V and 0 bases from J, with 23 bases between. DNA of the CDR3: TGTGCCAGCAGCCCCCGTGATGTGAAGGGGGATTATAGCAATCAGCCCCAGCATTTT. Its translation is CASSPRDVKGDYSNQPQHF.

The chain couples TRBV6-1 to TRBJ2-5; D is perhaps TRBD2 (5 bases). Germline CDR1 and CDR2: MNHNS and SASEGT. V was trimmed by 1 base and J by 4 bases, leaving 10 bases between them. The CDR3 length is 14 residues. The DNA for the CDR3 is TGTGCCAGCAGTGAAGGTTGGGCGGGAGAGACCCAGTACTTC. Translated: CASSEGWAGETQYF.

A few counts support this clone. V and J are TRBV9 and TRBJ2-2, with no clear D. Germline CDR1 SGDLS, CDR2 YYNGEE. Trimming took 0 bases from V and 5 from J, leaving 2 bases between them. The CDR3 consists of 12 residues. As DNA, the CDR3 is TGTGCCAGCAGCGTAGCTACCGGGGAGCTGTTTTTT. Its translation is CASSVATGELFF.

This rearrangement joins TRBV11-3 to TRBJ2-7; D possibly corresponds to TRBD2 (5 bases). Germline CDR1 and CDR2: SGHNT and YENEEA. The CDR3 contains 14 residues. Trimming stripped 5 bases from V and 3 bases from J, with 14 bases between. In nucleotides, the CDR3 is TGTGCCAGCAGCGCGGGCGGTGGAGACTACGAGCAGTACTTC. Protein product: CASSAGGGDYEQYF.